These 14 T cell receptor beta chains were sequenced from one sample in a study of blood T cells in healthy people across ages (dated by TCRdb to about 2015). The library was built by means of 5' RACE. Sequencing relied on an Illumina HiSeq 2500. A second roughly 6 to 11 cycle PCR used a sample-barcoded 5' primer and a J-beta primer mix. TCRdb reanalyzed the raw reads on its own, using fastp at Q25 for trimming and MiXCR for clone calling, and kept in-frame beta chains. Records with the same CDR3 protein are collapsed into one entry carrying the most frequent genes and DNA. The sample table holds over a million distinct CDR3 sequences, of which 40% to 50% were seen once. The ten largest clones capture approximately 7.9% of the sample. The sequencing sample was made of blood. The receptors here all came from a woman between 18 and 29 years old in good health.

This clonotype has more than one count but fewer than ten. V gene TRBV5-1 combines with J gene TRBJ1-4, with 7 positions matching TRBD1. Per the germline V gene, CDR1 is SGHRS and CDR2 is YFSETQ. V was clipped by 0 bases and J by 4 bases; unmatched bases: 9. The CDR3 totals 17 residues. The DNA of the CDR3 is TGCGCCAGCAGCTTGGCCCCAGGGGGGTCAGGTAATGAAAAACTGTTTTTT. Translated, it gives CASSLAPGGSGNEKLFF.

CDR3 sequence reads: CASSNPNTGELFF. CDR3 nucleotides: TGTGCCAGCAGCAATCCTAACACCGGGGAGCTGTTTTTT. This rearrangement joins TRBV6-1 to TRBJ2-2; D remains unclear. V lost 6 bases and J 2 bases, leaving 7 bases between the germline ends. Germline assignment: CDR1 MNHNS and CDR2 SASEGT. The CDR3 is made up of 13 amino acids.

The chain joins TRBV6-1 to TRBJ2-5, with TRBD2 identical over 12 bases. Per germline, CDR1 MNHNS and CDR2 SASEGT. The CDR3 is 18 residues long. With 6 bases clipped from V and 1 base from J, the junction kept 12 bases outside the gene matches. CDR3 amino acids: CASSLGLAGPISQETQYF. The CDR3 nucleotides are TGTGCCAGCAGCCTCGGACTAGCGGGACCTATAAGCCAAGAGACCCAGTACTTC.

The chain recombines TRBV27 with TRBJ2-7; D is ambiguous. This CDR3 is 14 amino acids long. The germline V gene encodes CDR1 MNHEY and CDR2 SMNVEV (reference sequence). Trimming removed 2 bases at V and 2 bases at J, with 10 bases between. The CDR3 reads CASSLGQRAYEQYF. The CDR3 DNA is TGTGCCAGCAGTTTAGGCCAGCGAGCCTACGAGCAGTACTTC.

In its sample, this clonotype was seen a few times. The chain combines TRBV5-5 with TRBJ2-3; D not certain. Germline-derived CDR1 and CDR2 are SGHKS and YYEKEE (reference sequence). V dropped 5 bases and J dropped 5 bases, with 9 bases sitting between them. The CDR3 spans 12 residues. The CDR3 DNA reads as TGTGCCAGCAGACCGGTCGGAGATACGCAGTATTTT. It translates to CASRPVGDTQYF.

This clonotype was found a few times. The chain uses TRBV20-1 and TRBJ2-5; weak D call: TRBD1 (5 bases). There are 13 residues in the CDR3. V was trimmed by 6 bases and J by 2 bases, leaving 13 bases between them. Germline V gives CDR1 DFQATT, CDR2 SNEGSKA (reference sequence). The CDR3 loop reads CSASRQKQETQYF. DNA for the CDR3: TGCAGTGCCTCTCGACAGAAACAAGAGACCCAGTACTTC.

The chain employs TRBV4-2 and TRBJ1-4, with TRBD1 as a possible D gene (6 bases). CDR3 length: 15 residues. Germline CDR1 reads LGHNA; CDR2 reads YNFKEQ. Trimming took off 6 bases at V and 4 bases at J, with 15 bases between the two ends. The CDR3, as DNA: TGTGCCAGCAGAGTGGGGGCAGCGGATAATGAAAAACTGTTTTTT. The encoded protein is CASRVGAADNEKLFF.

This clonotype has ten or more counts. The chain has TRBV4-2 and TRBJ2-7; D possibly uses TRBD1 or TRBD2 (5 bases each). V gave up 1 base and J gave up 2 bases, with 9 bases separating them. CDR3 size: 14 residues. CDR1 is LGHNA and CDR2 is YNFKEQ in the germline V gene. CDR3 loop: CASSQGDQTYEQYF. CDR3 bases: TGTGCCAGCAGCCAAGGGGACCAAACCTACGAGCAGTACTTC.

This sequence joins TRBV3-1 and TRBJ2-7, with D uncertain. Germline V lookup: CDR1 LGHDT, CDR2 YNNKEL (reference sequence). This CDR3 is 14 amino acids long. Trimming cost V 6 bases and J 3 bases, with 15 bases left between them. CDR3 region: CASSQSGWNYEQYF. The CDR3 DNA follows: TGTGCCAGCAGTCAAAGTGGCTGGAACTACGAGCAGTACTTC.

The CDR3 is CASSYQDRAYGYTF. The CDR3 DNA reads TGTGCCAGCAGTTACCAGGACAGGGCCTATGGCTACACCTTC. The chain combines TRBV6-5 with TRBJ1-2; the match to TRBD1 covers 8 bases. V gave up 2 bases and J gave up 4 bases; unmatched junction bases: 3. The CDR3 runs to 14 residues. Germline CDR1 is MNHEY and CDR2 is SVGAGI.

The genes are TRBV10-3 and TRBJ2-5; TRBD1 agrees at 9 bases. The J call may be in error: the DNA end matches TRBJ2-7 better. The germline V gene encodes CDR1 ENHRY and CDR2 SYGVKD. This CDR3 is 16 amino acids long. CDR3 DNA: TGTGCCATCAGTGTCCGGGGGGACAGGGAGCTGGGCGAGCAGTACTTC. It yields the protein CAISVRGDRELGEQYF.

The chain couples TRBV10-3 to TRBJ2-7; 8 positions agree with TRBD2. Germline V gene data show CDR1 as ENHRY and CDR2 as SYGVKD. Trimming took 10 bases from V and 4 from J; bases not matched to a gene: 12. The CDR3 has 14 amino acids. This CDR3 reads CATRGSGVEYEQYF. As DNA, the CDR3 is TGTGCCACCCGGGGTAGCGGGGTCGAGTACGAGCAGTACTTC.

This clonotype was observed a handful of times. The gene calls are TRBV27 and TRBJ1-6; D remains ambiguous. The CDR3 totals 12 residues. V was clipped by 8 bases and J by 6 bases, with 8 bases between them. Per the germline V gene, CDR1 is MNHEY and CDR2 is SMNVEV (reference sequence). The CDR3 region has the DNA TGTGCCAGCGGACCGGCTAATTCACCCCTCCACTTT. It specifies CASGPANSPLHF.

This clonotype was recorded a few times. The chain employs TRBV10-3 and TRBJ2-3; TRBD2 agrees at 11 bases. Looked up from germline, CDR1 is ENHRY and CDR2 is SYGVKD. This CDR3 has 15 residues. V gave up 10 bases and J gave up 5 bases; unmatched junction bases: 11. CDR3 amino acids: CATARTSGGEDTQYF. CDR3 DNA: TGTGCCACCGCTCGCACTAGCGGGGGAGAAGATACGCAGTATTTT.